This TCR beta chain comes out of a study of blood T cell repertoires in COVID-19. Study-wide background: T cells, B-cell-depleted T cells, or PBMCs provided the cDNA or gDNA that served as material.

TCRdb's table, derived via immunoSEQ multiplex PCR, lists solely in-frame clones and lacks some. The sample records about 100,000 clones, approximately 85% being singletons. V was pared by 7 bases and J by 0 bases, with 15 bases between. The CDR3 consists of 16 residues. Germline V gene data show CDR1 as MDHEN and CDR2 as SYDVKM. This clone was found a few times. The source of this sequence is a woman aged 80 or over with active or convalescent COVID-19. V is TRBV28 and J is TRBJ1-4; D might be TRBD1 (6 bases). Input material: peripheral blood. The CDR3 region has the DNA TGTGCCAGCACCCAGAGGGGGGGTGCAACTAATGAAAAACTGTTTTTT. It codes for CASTQRGGATNEKLFF.